A selection of T cell receptor beta chains follows, all from one sample in a study of T cell responses to AZD1222 COVID-19 vaccine. Some clones are missing from TCRdb's copy, which holds only in-frame ones; the method was immunoSEQ multiplex PCR. The sample has fewer than 150,000 clones, 90% to 95% seen once. The sample consisted of peripheral blood, taken 28 days after the second AZD1222 dose. The receptors here all came from an adult who received the AZD1222 COVID-19 vaccine. CDR3s include the opening cysteine and the closing phenylalanine or tryptophan. Each record gives: D gene, J gene, clone size, V gene, CDR3 protein, CDR3 DNA. The D gene is left open where the match is weak. Some rows have no size entry. The others give once, few or many, or a class for an expanded clone.

D gene: -; J gene: TRBJ1-5; clone size: -; V gene: TRBV2; CDR3 protein: CASSDSGKQPQHF; CDR3 DNA: TGTGCCAGCAGTGATTCAGGGAAGCAGCCCCAGCATTTT
D gene: -; J gene: TRBJ2-7; clone size: -; V gene: TRBV19; CDR3 protein: CASSIDLSTGGRREQYF; CDR3 DNA: TGTGCCAGTAGTATAGATCTTTCGACCGGTGGACGGCGTGAGCAGTACTTC
D gene: -; J gene: TRBJ1-5; clone size: -; V gene: TRBV27; CDR3 protein: CASSFLGNQPQHF; CDR3 DNA: TGTGCCAGCAGTTTTTTGGGAAATCAGCCCCAGCATTTT
D gene: -; J gene: TRBJ1-1; clone size: -; V gene: TRBV4-1; CDR3 protein: CASSQDGRRGAFF; CDR3 DNA: TGCGCCAGCAGCCAAGACGGGAGGCGGGGGGCTTTCTTT
D gene: -; J gene: TRBJ2-3; clone size: -; V gene: TRBV6-4; CDR3 protein: CASSEDSRADTQYF; CDR3 DNA: TGTGCCAGCAGTGAAGACTCCAGGGCAGATACGCAGTATTTT
D gene: TRBD1; J gene: TRBJ1-2; clone size: -; V gene: TRBV5-5; CDR3 protein: CASSPVSGTGIYGYTF; CDR3 DNA: TGTGCCAGCAGCCCCGTTTCCGGGACAGGGATCTATGGCTACACCTTC
D gene: TRBD1; J gene: TRBJ1-6; clone size: -; V gene: TRBV9; CDR3 protein: CASTGGSYNSPLHF; CDR3 DNA: TGTGCCAGCACAGGGGGCTCCTATAATTCACCCCTCCACTTT
D gene: -; J gene: TRBJ2-1; clone size: -; V gene: TRBV5-4; CDR3 protein: CASSLFSEQFF; CDR3 DNA: TGTGCCAGCAGCTTGTTCTCGGAGCAGTTCTTC
D gene: -; J gene: TRBJ1-6; clone size: -; V gene: TRBV7-2; CDR3 protein: CASSPPHNSPLHF; CDR3 DNA: TGTGCCAGCAGCCCGCCCCATAATTCACCCCTCCACTTT
D gene: -; J gene: TRBJ2-2; clone size: once; V gene: TRBV5-6; CDR3 protein: CASSSTNTGELFF; CDR3 DNA: TGTGCCAGCAGCTCAACCAACACCGGGGAGCTGTTTTTT
D gene: -; J gene: TRBJ2-2; clone size: -; V gene: TRBV6-5; CDR3 protein: CASSYGVSGELFF; CDR3 DNA: TGTGCCAGCAGTTACGGGGTTTCCGGGGAGCTGTTTTTT
D gene: TRBD1; J gene: TRBJ2-7; clone size: -; V gene: TRBV7-2; CDR3 protein: CASSLDRGWHEQYF; CDR3 DNA: TGTGCCAGCAGCTTAGACAGGGGGTGGCACGAGCAGTACTTC
D gene: -; J gene: TRBJ1-5; clone size: -; V gene: TRBV9; CDR3 protein: CASSVRGASSPQHF; CDR3 DNA: TGTGCCAGCAGCGTTAGAGGGGCGAGTTCGCCCCAGCATTTT
D gene: -; J gene: TRBJ1-6; clone size: -; V gene: TRBV21-1; CDR3 protein: CASSVLERGGNSPLHF; CDR3 DNA: TGTGCCAGCAGCGTCCTGGAACGGGGGGGCAATTCACCCCTCCACTTT
D gene: -; J gene: TRBJ1-5; clone size: -; V gene: TRBV19; CDR3 protein: CAGPRGWGNQPQHF; CDR3 DNA: TGTGCCGGCCCCAGGGGATGGGGCAATCAGCCCCAGCATTTT
D gene: TRBD1; J gene: TRBJ2-7; clone size: -; V gene: TRBV2; CDR3 protein: CASSPGQVVTYEQYF; CDR3 DNA: TGTGCCAGCAGTCCGGGACAGGTCGTTACCTACGAGCAGTACTTC
D gene: -; J gene: TRBJ2-7; clone size: -; V gene: TRBV2; CDR3 protein: CASREMGGAQYF; CDR3 DNA: TGTGCCAGCAGGGAGATGGGGGGGGCGCAGTACTTC
D gene: -; J gene: TRBJ1-2; clone size: -; V gene: TRBV5-1; CDR3 protein: CASSSETYGYTF; CDR3 DNA: TGCGCCAGCAGCTCCGAGACCTATGGCTACACCTTC
D gene: -; J gene: TRBJ1-1; clone size: -; V gene: TRBV5-1; CDR3 protein: CASRNRTRIGTVNTEAFF; CDR3 DNA: TGCGCCAGCAGGAATCGGACGCGTATTGGGACGGTGAACACTGAAGCTTTCTTT
D gene: -; J gene: TRBJ1-1; clone size: -; V gene: TRBV7-9; CDR3 protein: CASSRGTLTEAFF; CDR3 DNA: TGTGCCAGCAGCAGAGGGACACTGACTGAAGCTTTCTTT
D gene: -; J gene: TRBJ1-5; clone size: -; V gene: TRBV2; CDR3 protein: CASSRDISNQPQHF; CDR3 DNA: TGTGCCAGCAGTCGCGACATTAGCAATCAGCCCCAGCATTTT
D gene: -; J gene: TRBJ1-1; clone size: -; V gene: TRBV3-1/TRBV3-2; CDR3 protein: CASSPVLNTEAFF; CDR3 DNA: TGTGCCAGCAGCCCCGTACTGAACACTGAAGCTTTCTTT
D gene: -; J gene: TRBJ2-7; clone size: -; V gene: TRBV6-5; CDR3 protein: CASSPHFGFDEQYF; CDR3 DNA: TGTGCCAGCAGTCCCCACTTCGGGTTCGACGAGCAGTACTTC
D gene: -; J gene: TRBJ1-5; clone size: few; V gene: TRBV12-3/TRBV12-4; CDR3 protein: CASSFWENQPQHF; CDR3 DNA: TGTGCCAGCAGTTTTTGGGAAAATCAGCCCCAGCATTTT
D gene: -; J gene: TRBJ1-2; clone size: -; V gene: TRBV6-5; CDR3 protein: CASTMDSYGYTF; CDR3 DNA: TGTGCCAGCACCATGGACAGCTATGGCTACACCTTC
D gene: -; J gene: TRBJ1-2; clone size: -; V gene: TRBV4-3; CDR3 protein: CASSPEAGVGASGYTF; CDR3 DNA: TGCGCCAGCAGCCCCGAGGCAGGGGTTGGGGCTAGCGGCTACACCTTC
D gene: -; J gene: TRBJ2-5; clone size: -; V gene: TRBV9; CDR3 protein: CASSVGSGEVETQYF; CDR3 DNA: TGTGCCAGCAGCGTAGGATCAGGGGAGGTAGAGACCCAGTACTTC
D gene: -; J gene: TRBJ1-3; clone size: -; V gene: TRBV18; CDR3 protein: CASSPPSSPGNTIYF; CDR3 DNA: TGTGCCAGCTCACCACCGAGCAGCCCTGGAAACACCATATATTTT
D gene: TRBD1; J gene: TRBJ1-3; clone size: -; V gene: TRBV5-1; CDR3 protein: CASSLAATGASGNTIYF; CDR3 DNA: TGCGCCAGCAGCTTGGCCGCCACAGGGGCAAGTGGAAACACCATATATTTT
D gene: -; J gene: TRBJ2-2; clone size: -; V gene: TRBV6-5; CDR3 protein: CACGDPNTGELFF; CDR3 DNA: TGTGCCTGCGGGGACCCAAACACCGGGGAGCTGTTTTTT
D gene: -; J gene: TRBJ1-4; clone size: -; V gene: TRBV25-1; CDR3 protein: CASTWAGAHEKLFF; CDR3 DNA: TGTGCCAGCACCTGGGCGGGGGCTCATGAAAAACTGTTTTTT
D gene: -; J gene: TRBJ1-1; clone size: once; V gene: TRBV2; CDR3 protein: CASSEALNTEAFF; CDR3 DNA: TGTGCCAGCAGTGAAGCGTTGAACACTGAAGCTTTCTTT
D gene: TRBD1; J gene: TRBJ1-2; clone size: -; V gene: TRBV18; CDR3 protein: CASSPDGQGAGNGYTF; CDR3 DNA: TGTGCCAGCTCACCCGACGGACAGGGGGCAGGAAATGGCTACACCTTC
D gene: TRBD1; J gene: TRBJ1-5; clone size: -; V gene: TRBV6-4; CDR3 protein: CASRTGGSLTGNQPQHF; CDR3 DNA: TGTGCCAGCAGAACAGGGGGCTCTTTAACTGGCAATCAGCCCCAGCATTTT
D gene: -; J gene: TRBJ1-3; clone size: few; V gene: TRBV9; CDR3 protein: CASSAVTGNTIYF; CDR3 DNA: TGTGCCAGCAGCGCCGTTACTGGAAACACCATATATTTT
D gene: -; J gene: TRBJ2-5; clone size: -; V gene: TRBV6-2/TRBV6-3; CDR3 protein: CASSQSGPQETQYF; CDR3 DNA: TGTGCCAGCAGTCAGAGCGGCCCCCAAGAGACCCAGTACTTC
D gene: -; J gene: TRBJ1-1; clone size: -; V gene: TRBV19; CDR3 protein: CASRGWGSDTEAFF; CDR3 DNA: TGTGCCAGTAGGGGGTGGGGCTCGGACACTGAAGCTTTCTTT
D gene: TRBD1; J gene: TRBJ1-5; clone size: -; V gene: TRBV4-1; CDR3 protein: CASSPDRGSNQPQHF; CDR3 DNA: TGCGCCAGCAGCCCGGACAGGGGAAGCAATCAGCCCCAGCATTTT
D gene: -; J gene: TRBJ1-2; clone size: -; V gene: TRBV30; CDR3 protein: CAWSVRGGYTF; CDR3 DNA: TGTGCCTGGAGTGTACGCGGTGGCTACACCTTC
D gene: -; J gene: TRBJ1-2; clone size: few; V gene: TRBV6-5; CDR3 protein: CASSLTPQFYGYTF; CDR3 DNA: TGTGCCAGCAGCTTGACCCCTCAGTTCTATGGCTACACCTTC
D gene: TRBD1; J gene: TRBJ2-7; clone size: -; V gene: TRBV7-9; CDR3 protein: CASSLRRPGQGIHEQYF; CDR3 DNA: TGTGCCAGCAGCTTAAGGCGACCGGGACAGGGGATCCACGAGCAGTACTTC
D gene: -; J gene: TRBJ1-6; clone size: -; V gene: TRBV6-5; CDR3 protein: CASRAGYNSPLHF; CDR3 DNA: TGTGCCAGCCGCGCAGGTTATAATTCACCCCTCCACTTT